A selection of T cell receptor beta chains follows, all from one sample in a study of T-cell memory formation after mild COVID-19. TCRdb called the 5' RACE reads again in MiXCR, with one record for every CDR3 protein. The sample includes 290,000 or so distinct CDR3 sequences, roughly 19% of them seen just once. Sequencing was carried out using PBMCs or a T cell subset sorted from them (not recorded which). The receptors were gathered from a young man who had mild COVID-19 (a few samples of this study predate the infection). Cell type and time point are not known. Both conserved end residues are part of each CDR3. A D gene is named only where the DNA matches it firmly. Only part of the rows carry a size: once, few, many, or a class if the clone is expanded.

cdr3_aa: CSASYQRGPDEQFF
cdr3_nt: TGCAGTGCTAGTTACCAGCGGGGTCCTGATGAGCAGTTCTTC
j_call: TRBJ2-1
v_call: TRBV20-1
d_call: TRBD2
clone_size: NA

cdr3_aa: CAWSPVPHQPQHF
cdr3_nt: TGTGCCTGGAGCCCCGTTCCCCATCAGCCCCAGCATTTT
j_call: TRBJ1-5
v_call: TRBV30
d_call: NA
clone_size: few

cdr3_aa: CASSLRRGATGELFF
cdr3_nt: TGTGCCAGCAGCTTAAGGCGGGGCGCGACCGGGGAGCTGTTTTTT
j_call: TRBJ2-2
v_call: TRBV7-2
d_call: NA
clone_size: few

cdr3_aa: CASSFIRPGTNVLTF
cdr3_nt: TGCGCCAGCAGCTTTATTCGACCAGGCACCAACGTCCTGACTTTC
j_call: TRBJ2-6
v_call: TRBV5-1
d_call: NA
clone_size: NA

cdr3_aa: CASSYEMVFYGYTF
cdr3_nt: TGTGCCAGCAGTTACGAAATGGTCTTCTATGGCTACACCTTC
j_call: TRBJ1-2
v_call: TRBV2
d_call: NA
clone_size: many

cdr3_aa: CASSAGDTRGEKLFF
cdr3_nt: TGTGCCAGCAGCGCTGGGGATACCCGGGGTGAAAAACTGTTTTTT
j_call: TRBJ1-4
v_call: TRBV9
d_call: NA
clone_size: NA

cdr3_aa: CASIWAASTDTQYF
cdr3_nt: TGTGCCAGCATCTGGGCGGCTAGCACAGATACGCAGTATTTT
j_call: TRBJ2-3
v_call: TRBV12-3/TRBV12-4
d_call: NA
clone_size: NA

cdr3_aa: CASSLIPNGANVLTF
cdr3_nt: TGTGCCAGCAGTTTAATCCCAAACGGGGCCAACGTCCTGACTTTC
j_call: TRBJ2-6
v_call: TRBV27
d_call: NA
clone_size: many

cdr3_aa: CASIPPGQGREQYF
cdr3_nt: TGTGCCAGCATCCCACCGGGACAGGGTCGCGAGCAGTACTTC
j_call: TRBJ2-7
v_call: TRBV7-9
d_call: TRBD1
clone_size: NA

cdr3_aa: CASSPTVGGSVEKLFF
cdr3_nt: TGTGCCAGCAGCCCCACAGTGGGGGGTAGTGTTGAAAAACTGTTTTTT
j_call: TRBJ1-4
v_call: TRBV7-8
d_call: NA
clone_size: NA

cdr3_aa: CASSGLTGGSSGNTIYF
cdr3_nt: TGTGCCAGCAGCGGTCTGACAGGCGGATCCTCTGGAAACACCATATATTTT
j_call: TRBJ1-3
v_call: TRBV9
d_call: NA
clone_size: NA

cdr3_aa: CASRRAGDRSPQPQHF
cdr3_nt: TGTGCCAGCAGGAGGGCAGGGGACAGGAGCCCCCAGCCCCAGCATTTT
j_call: TRBJ1-5
v_call: TRBV2
d_call: TRBD1
clone_size: few

cdr3_aa: CASSLVGGGAMNTGELFF
cdr3_nt: TGTGCCAGCAGCTTAGTTGGCGGGGGGGCGATGAACACCGGGGAGCTGTTTTTT
j_call: TRBJ2-2
v_call: TRBV7-2
d_call: TRBD2
clone_size: NA

cdr3_aa: CSAPSRTDTQYF
cdr3_nt: TGCAGTGCCCCCTCGCGCACAGATACGCAGTATTTT
j_call: TRBJ2-3
v_call: TRBV20-1
d_call: NA
clone_size: few

cdr3_aa: CASSQEDSSGNTIYF
cdr3_nt: TGCGCCAGCAGCCAAGAGGACAGTTCTGGAAACACCATATATTTT
j_call: TRBJ1-3
v_call: TRBV4-1
d_call: NA
clone_size: few

cdr3_aa: CASSYTLADFVETQYF
cdr3_nt: TGTGCCAGCAGTTACACCCTAGCGGACTTCGTGGAGACCCAGTACTTC
j_call: TRBJ2-5
v_call: TRBV6-5
d_call: TRBD2
clone_size: NA

cdr3_aa: CASSLGRPDLFYNEQFF
cdr3_nt: TGCGCCAGCAGCTTGGGTCGGCCGGACTTATTCTACAATGAGCAGTTCTTC
j_call: TRBJ2-1
v_call: TRBV5-1
d_call: NA
clone_size: NA

cdr3_aa: CASSFQRGDAETQYF
cdr3_nt: TGTGCCAGCAGCTTCCAACGAGGGGACGCCGAGACCCAGTACTTC
j_call: TRBJ2-5
v_call: TRBV7-2
d_call: NA
clone_size: NA

cdr3_aa: CASSSRQGRNTEAFF
cdr3_nt: TGTGCCAGCAGCTCCCGACAGGGGAGGAACACTGAAGCTTTCTTT
j_call: TRBJ1-1
v_call: TRBV7-9
d_call: TRBD1
clone_size: NA